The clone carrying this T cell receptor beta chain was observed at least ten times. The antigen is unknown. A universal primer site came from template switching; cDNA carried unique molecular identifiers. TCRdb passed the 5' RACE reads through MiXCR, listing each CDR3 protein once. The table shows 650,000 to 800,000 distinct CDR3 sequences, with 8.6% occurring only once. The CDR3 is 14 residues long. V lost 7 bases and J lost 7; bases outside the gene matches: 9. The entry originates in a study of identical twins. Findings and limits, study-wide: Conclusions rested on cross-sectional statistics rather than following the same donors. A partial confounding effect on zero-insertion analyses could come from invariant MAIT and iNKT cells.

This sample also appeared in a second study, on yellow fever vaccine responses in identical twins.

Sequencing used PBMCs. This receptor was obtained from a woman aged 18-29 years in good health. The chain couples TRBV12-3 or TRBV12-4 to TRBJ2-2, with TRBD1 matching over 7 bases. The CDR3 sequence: CASNRAGGNGELFF. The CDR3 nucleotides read TGTGCCAGCAATCGGGCAGGGGGAAACGGGGAGCTGTTTTTT.